The 21 T cell receptor beta chains below come from one sample, sequenced in a study of T cells expressing NK-cell markers. Reprocessing the 5' RACE reads, TCRdb reports a single entry for every CDR3 protein and omits DNA. The sample holds over 150,000 distinct CDR3 sequences. Sequenced sample: blood T cells: a sorted CD56 or NKG2C T cell subset, CD4+ or CD8+ T cells, or bulk PBMC T cells (not recorded which). These receptors came from a woman between 50 and 59 years old in good health.

V and J are TRBV20-1 and TRBJ2-7; with no DNA, the TCRdb D assignment of TRBD2 cannot be verified. Per the germline V gene, CDR1 is DFQATT and CDR2 is SNEGSKA (reference sequence). This CDR3 is built from 11 residues. CDR3 amino acids: CSAGTSYEQYF.

The rearrangement links TRBV10-3 to TRBJ2-7; there is no DNA to check the TCRdb D call of TRBD2. This CDR3 is 16 amino acids long. The V gene's germline CDR1 is ENHRY and CDR2 SYGVKD. The CDR3 here is CAIRGSGGRDSYEQYF.

The J gene is TRBJ1-2, the V gene TRBV28; TCRdb outputs TRBD1, but without DNA this stays unchecked. The CDR3 contains 15 residues. Germline values: CDR1 MDHEN, CDR2 SYDVKM. The CDR3 protein is CASSLIGHDNYGYTF.

V gene TRBV27 combines with J gene TRBJ1-6; there is no DNA to check the TCRdb D call of TRBD1. Germline CDR1 MNHEY, CDR2 SMNVEV (reference sequence). The CDR3 covers 16 residues. Here the CDR3 reads CASSLSGAQGFVSLHF.

The genes are TRBV4-1 and TRBJ2-1; TCRdb picks TRBD1, but there is no DNA to check that call. The germline CDR1 and CDR2 sequences are MGHRA and YSYEKL. The CDR3 spans 15 residues. CDR3 residues: CASSSQVGHYNEQFF.

The CDR3 loop is CASSVMDYNSPLHF. The gene calls are TRBV25-1 and TRBJ1-6. CDR1 MGHDK and CDR2 SYGVNS come from the germline V gene. This CDR3 has 14 amino acids.

The J gene is TRBJ2-5, the V gene TRBV29-1; TCRdb's D gene call, TRBD2, goes unchecked for lack of DNA. Germline V gene sequence: CDR1 SQVTM, CDR2 ANQGSEA. This CDR3 has 12 amino acids. The chain's CDR3 is CSARTSYETQYF.

This chain uses TRBV12-3 or TRBV12-4 with TRBJ1-5; TCRdb selects TRBD1, and the lack of DNA leaves this call unchecked. CDR3 size: 14 residues. The CDR3 loop reads CASRAGGAYQPQHF.

The chain couples TRBV4-1 to TRBJ1-2; TCRdb gives TRBD1 as the D gene, but with no DNA this cannot be confirmed. Germline V gene lookup returns CDR1 MGHRA and CDR2 YSYEKL. The CDR3 has 15 residues. This chain's CDR3 is CASSQDNLGQGVVTF.

V gene TRBV14 combines with J gene TRBJ1-1. The germline V gene encodes CDR1 SGHDN and CDR2 FVKESK. The CDR3 covers 14 residues. CDR3 residues: CASSQDAANTEAFF. Drawing the rest from reference TRBV14 and TRBJ1-1, the complete variable domain is EAGVTQFPSHSVIEKGQTVTLRCDPISGHDNLYWYRRVMGKEIKFLLHFVKESKQDESGMPNNRFLAERTGGTYSTLKVQPAELEDSGVYFCASSQDAANTEAFFGQGTRLTVV.

V usage is TRBV24-1 and J usage is TRBJ2-1; the TRBD1 assignment by TCRdb is unverifiable without DNA. Germline assignment: CDR1 KGHDR and CDR2 SFDVKD. This CDR3 comprises 15 residues. The CDR3 protein is CATSDPPGGINEQFF.

The chain joins TRBV29-1 to TRBJ1-1; the TRBD1 assignment by TCRdb is unverifiable without DNA. From germline, CDR1 is SQVTM and CDR2 ANQGSEA. The CDR3 runs 17 residues. The CDR3 is CSVEVGQGAKDSTEAFF.

The chain recombines TRBV6-6 with TRBJ2-1; TCRdb names TRBD2, which stays unverified in the absence of DNA. Germline CDR1 and CDR2: MNHNY and SVGAGI (reference sequence). The CDR3 length is 18 residues. Here the CDR3 reads CASSYSSIAGGQDNEQFF.

V and J are TRBV23-1 and TRBJ2-7. Being an ORF, TRBV23-1 has a function that is uncertain. CDR3 size: 12 residues. The CDR3 here is CASSQSRAEQYF.

The chain couples TRBV20-1 to TRBJ2-3. The CDR3 is 15 amino acids. Looked up from germline, CDR1 is DFQATT and CDR2 is SNEGSKA (reference sequence). The CDR3 here is CSARDRKLATDTQYF.

The chain links TRBV7-6 to TRBJ1-6. CDR1 and CDR2 (germline): SGHVS, FNYEAQ. The CDR3 covers 12 residues. Here the CDR3 reads CASSPDNSPLHF.

This chain uses TRBV6-2 or TRBV6-3 with TRBJ1-1. The CDR3 has 13 residues. The germline V gene has CDR1 MNHEY and CDR2 SVGEGT. This CDR3 reads CASSFIGYPEAFF.

The gene calls are TRBV6-2 or TRBV6-3 and TRBJ2-7; the D call of TRBD1 rests on TCRdb alone, since no DNA is present to check it. Germline V gene sequence: CDR1 MNHEY, CDR2 SVGEGT. CDR3 length equals 14 residues. CDR3 in amino acids: CASSYRGFPYEQYF.

The V gene is TRBV11-1, the J gene TRBJ2-1. Germline CDR1 is SGHAT and CDR2 is FQDESV (reference sequence). This CDR3 comprises 12 residues. The CDR3 is CASSYKYNEQFF. The complete variable domain, with remaining parts taken from reference TRBV11-1 and TRBJ2-1, reads EAEVAQSPRYKITEKSQAVAFWCDPISGHATLYWYRQILGQGPELLVQFQDESVVDDSQLPKDRFSAERLKGVDSTLKIQPAELGDSAMYLCASSYKYNEQFFGPGTRLTVL.

The chain joins TRBV4-1 to TRBJ2-5. This CDR3 comprises 16 residues. Germline loops: CDR1 MGHRA, CDR2 YSYEKL. The CDR3 reads CASSQDAGDPRDTQYF.

This chain joins TRBV10-3 and TRBJ2-7; TCRdb's D call, TRBD2, is unchecked because there is no DNA. There are 15 residues in the CDR3. Germline CDR1 is ENHRY and CDR2 is SYGVKD. CDR3 region: CATLPSTGSTYEQYF.